This paragraph reports one TCR beta chain. Its antigen is as yet unknown. Repertoires were generated with immunoSEQ multiplex PCR, while TCRdb's copy carries only in-frame clones and drops some. The sample shows roughly 62,000 clones, about 85% of them seen only once. The germline CDR1 and CDR2 sequences are SNHLY and FYNNEI. This CDR3 is 13 amino acids long. The V end was cut by 1 base, the J end by 6 bases, with 8 bases between. These data belong to a study of OX40 agonist ivuxolimab in advanced cancers. Findings and limits, study-wide: Among the lowest peripheral clonal expansion occurred in 0.1-3.0 mg/kg partial responders.

The V call is TRBV2, the J call TRBJ2-3, with D tentatively TRBD2 (5 bases). The source of this sequence is an adult with an advanced solid tumor such as melanoma, head and neck, liver or kidney cancer. The sample consisted of CD4+ or CD8+ T cells sorted from blood, taken in a trial of the OX40 agonist ivuxolimab. CDR3 bases: TGTGCCAGCAGTGAAGAGAAGCGGGATACGCAGTATTTT. Amino acid sequence: CASSEEKRDTQYF.